The subject of this entry is one T cell receptor beta chain. Profiled with immunoSEQ multiplex PCR; TCRdb holds only in-frame clones, not every one. The sample lists about 25,000 clones, 82% seen once, with about 1.6% in the top ten. These data belong to a study of PD-L1 blockade in urothelial cancer. Study-wide context: At 3 weeks (second dose) and 6 weeks after starting treatment, blood was analyzed.

Specified time point: peripheral blood 6 weeks after treatment start. Trimming shortened V by 1 base and J by 4 bases, and 8 bases separated the two germline ends. Per germline, CDR1 SGHTA and CDR2 FQGNSA. This CDR3 is built from 13 residues. This chain uses TRBV7-2 with TRBJ2-7; D not resolved. This receptor was taken from a man aged 65 to 85 with urothelial cancer. The starting material was PBMCs, obtained around atezolizumab (anti-PD-L1) treatment. The CDR3 is CASSLDSLYEQYF. In DNA form, the CDR3 reads TGTGCCAGCAGCTTAGATTCCTTGTACGAGCAGTACTTC.